Presented here are 7 T cell receptor beta chains from one specimen sequenced in a study of cytomegalovirus exposure and HLA in healthy donors (dated by TCRdb to 2016 to 2017). Library generation was performed with the immunoSEQ multiplex PCR assay. For the multiplex PCR, a mixture combining 60 forward primers for TCR Vbeta segments and 13 reverse primers for TCR Jbeta segments was used. TCRdb re-hosts the immuneACCESS table, in-frame sequences only. Its copies lack some clones; in the studies checked, an unresolved V gene accounts for under half of them, and the cause for the rest is not known. This specimen's table enumerates around 33,000 clones. Under 4.5% of the sample belongs to the ten largest clones. The material sequenced was PBMCs. These receptors originate from a man aged 35 to 55 in good health and CMV-seronegative.

This rearrangement joins TRBV28 to TRBJ1-2; 8 bases line up with TRBD1. Per the germline V gene, CDR1 is MDHEN and CDR2 is SYDVKM. V gave up 8 bases and J gave up 5 bases; unmatched junction bases: 7. The CDR3 is 13 amino acids. The CDR3 DNA reads as TGTGCCAGCCGCGGGACAGGCCCGTATGGCTACACCTTC. Translated, it gives CASRGTGPYGYTF.

The chain uses TRBV18 and TRBJ2-2, with 8 bases that match TRBD1. Trimming cost V 4 bases and J 6 bases; bases outside gene matches: 7. This CDR3 has 15 residues. Germline CDR1 reads KGHSH; CDR2 reads LQKENI. The CDR3 DNA reads as TGTGCCAGCTCACTCTTGACAGGGGCCGCCGGGGAGCTGTTTTTT. This sequence encodes CASSLLTGAAGELFF.

V and J are TRBV30 and TRBJ1-1, with 9 nucleotides matching TRBD1. V shed 4 bases, J shed 1 base, and the junction held 4 bases outside the gene matches. From germline, CDR1 is GTSNPN and CDR2 SVGIG (reference sequence). CDR3 size: 14 residues. CDR3 bases: TGTGCCTGGATGACGGGACAGGGGAACACTGAAGCTTTCTTT. Translation: CAWMTGQGNTEAFF.

The chain combines TRBV2 with TRBJ2-5, with D possibly being TRBD2 (5 bases). The CDR3 length is 13 residues. V lost 10 bases and J lost 3, with 15 bases in between. Germline loops: CDR1 SNHLY, CDR2 FYNNEI. This CDR3 is CATTGMGEETQYF. Here the CDR3 DNA reads TGTGCCACGACCGGGATGGGCGAAGAGACCCAGTACTTC.

V usage is TRBV19 and J usage is TRBJ1-2, with 8 bases identical to TRBD1. The CDR3 covers 15 residues. Losses at the gene ends were 8 bases for V and 2 bases for J; bases not matched to a gene: 10. From germline, CDR1 is LNHDA and CDR2 SQIVND (reference sequence). Here the CDR3 DNA reads TGTGCCAGTTATACCGGGACAGGAGTAAACTATGGCTACACCTTC. Amino acid sequence: CASYTGTGVNYGYTF. The full variable domain, with the rest looked up from reference TRBV19 and TRBJ1-2, is DGGITQSPKYLFRKEGQNVTLSCEQNLNHDAMYWYRQDPGQGLRLIYYSQIVNDFQKGDIAEGYSVSREKKESFPLTVTSAQKNPTAFYLCASYTGTGVNYGYTFGSGTRLTVV.

This chain uses TRBV5-8 with TRBJ1-1, with D perhaps matching TRBD1 (6 bases). The ends were cut back, 0 bases at V and 1 base at J, with 10 bases in the middle. The CDR3 loop spans 15 amino acids. Germline V gene data show CDR1 as SGHTS and CDR2 as YDEGEE. The CDR3 sequence is CASSLEIGGNTEAFF. The CDR3 coding sequence is TGTGCCAGCAGCTTGGAGATAGGGGGGAACACTGAAGCTTTCTTT. The full variable domain, completed using reference TRBV5-8 and TRBJ1-1, is EAGVTQSPTHLIKTRGQQATLRCSPISGHTSVYWYQQALGLGLQFLLWYDEGEERNRGNFPPRFSGRQFPNYSSELNVNALELEDSALYLCASSLEIGGNTEAFFGQGTRLTVV.

The chain couples TRBV30 to TRBJ2-7; 9 nucleotides line up with TRBD1. The length of the CDR3 is 13 residues. Germline V gene sequence: CDR1 GTSNPN, CDR2 SVGIG (reference sequence). The trim removed 5 bases at V and 4 bases at J, leaving 6 bases unmatched. CDR3 amino acids: CAWEPGQGYEQYF. CDR3 sequence (DNA): TGTGCCTGGGAACCGGGACAGGGATACGAGCAGTACTTC.